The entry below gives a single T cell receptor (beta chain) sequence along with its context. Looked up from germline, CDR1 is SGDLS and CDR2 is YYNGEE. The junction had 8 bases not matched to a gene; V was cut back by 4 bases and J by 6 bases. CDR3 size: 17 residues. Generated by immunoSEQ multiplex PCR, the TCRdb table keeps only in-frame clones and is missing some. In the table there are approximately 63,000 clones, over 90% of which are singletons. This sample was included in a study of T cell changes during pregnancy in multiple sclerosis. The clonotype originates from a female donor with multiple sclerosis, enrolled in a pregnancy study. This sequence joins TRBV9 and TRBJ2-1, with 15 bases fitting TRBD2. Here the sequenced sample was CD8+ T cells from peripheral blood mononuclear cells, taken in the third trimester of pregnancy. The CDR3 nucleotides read TGTGCCAGCAGCTCTGGACTAGCGGGAGGGCGAGGCAATGAGCAGTTCTTC. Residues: CASSSGLAGGRGNEQFF.